A single sample is the source of the 32 T cell receptor beta chains below, sequenced in a study of blood T cell repertoires in COVID-19. Measured with immunoSEQ multiplex PCR; TCRdb has only the in-frame clones, and not every one. The sample has fewer than 350,000 clones, about nine tenths seen once; the top ten hold 0.95% to 1.1%. What was sequenced was PBMCs or T cells enriched from blood (not recorded which). The receptors were sampled from a woman younger than 45 who had been exposed to COVID-19.

On this clone: This sample also contains other DNA sequences that code for the same CDR3. The rearrangement uses TRBV5-1 and TRBJ2-3; D is undetermined. Germline V gene sequence: CDR1 SGHRS, CDR2 YFSETQ. The CDR3 loop spans 14 amino acids. The V end was cut by 0 bases, the J end by 1 base, with 6 bases between. In nucleotides, the CDR3 is TGCGCCAGCAGCTTGGTGTCGGGCACAGATACGCAGTATTTT. Its translation: CASSLVSGTDTQYF.

The J gene is TRBJ1-5, the V gene TRBV28, with D tentatively TRBD1 (6 bases). V lost 2 bases, J lost 7 bases, and 21 bases lay in between. The CDR3 has 17 residues. Germline loops: CDR1 MDHEN, CDR2 SYDVKM. The CDR3 reads CASSLPGEGGLGQPQHF. CDR3 bases: TGTGCCAGCAGTTTACCCGGTGAGGGGGGGCTTGGACAGCCCCAGCATTTT.

The genes are TRBV10-3 and TRBJ2-7, with 8 nucleotides matching TRBD2. Germline V lookup: CDR1 ENHRY, CDR2 SYGVKD. The length of the CDR3 is 15 residues. The V gene end was trimmed by 10 bases and the J gene end by 0 bases; junction bases not matched to a gene: 11. CDR3 sequence reads: CATLATSGPSYEQYF. CDR3 nucleotide sequence: TGTGCCACGCTAGCCACTAGCGGACCCTCCTACGAGCAGTACTTC.

This clone was seen just once. The chain has TRBV5-4 and TRBJ1-6, with 10 nucleotides matching TRBD1. The CDR3 totals 15 residues. Trimming at V came to 3 bases and at J to 9 bases, leaving 6 bases not matched to a gene. Germline V gene sequence: CDR1 SGHNT, CDR2 YYREEE (reference sequence). The CDR3 DNA reads as TGTGCCAGCAGCTCTACGACAGGGGGCGGTTCACCCCTCCACTTT. Its translation: CASSSTTGGGSPLHF.

The chain is built from TRBV24-1 and TRBJ1-2; 7 nucleotides line up with TRBD1. CDR1 and CDR2 from the germline V gene are KGHDR and SFDVKD. The CDR3 has 14 residues. The ends lost 4 bases at V and 4 bases at J; junction bases unmatched: 5. CDR3: CATSENRDSYGYTF. CDR3 bases: TGTGCCACCAGTGAGAACCGGGACAGCTATGGCTACACCTTC.

J is TRBJ2-3 and V is TRBV19, with D perhaps TRBD1 (5 bases). CDR1 and CDR2 from the germline V gene are LNHDA and SQIVND (reference sequence). Between the trimmed V and J ends, which lost 3 bases and 1 base, there was a span of 11 bases. The CDR3 covers 15 residues. Here the CDR3 reads CASSMGTRGTDTQYF. The CDR3 coding sequence is TGTGCCAGTAGTATGGGAACCAGGGGCACAGATACGCAGTATTTT.

This chain links TRBV5-5 with TRBJ1-5; perhaps TRBD1 as D (6 bases). CDR1 and CDR2 (germline): SGHKS, YYEKEE (reference sequence). V gave up 4 bases and J gave up 1 base, with 15 bases separating them. CDR3 length: 16 residues. The CDR3 DNA follows: TGTGCCAGCAGCCTGGGGGCTGATCCAAGCAATCAGCCCCAGCATTTT. This gives the protein CASSLGADPSNQPQHF.

This chain links TRBV28 with TRBJ1-5; 7 bases align to TRBD1. Per the germline V gene, CDR1 is MDHEN and CDR2 is SYDVKM. Losses at the gene ends were 5 bases for V and 3 bases for J; bases not matched to a gene: 7. The CDR3 totals 15 residues. The CDR3 DNA reads TGTGCCAGCAGTCCGGAGACAGGGTCCAATCAGCCCCAGCATTTT. It translates to CASSPETGSNQPQHF.

There are a few counts of this clone. This chain connects TRBV7-6 to TRBJ1-6; no reliable D call. Trimming removed 6 bases from V and 9 bases from J, with 15 bases in between. In germline, CDR1 is SGHVS, CDR2 FNYEAQ. The CDR3 extends over 14 amino acids. The CDR3 nucleotides are TGTGCCAGCAGTTCGCAACACCCGTTTTCACCCCTCCACTTT. This encodes CASSSQHPFSPLHF.

This clone was detected only once. The chain couples TRBV19 to TRBJ2-3, with no clear D. The CDR3 covers 10 residues. V was trimmed by 9 bases and J by 3 bases, leaving 4 bases between them. CDR1 and CDR2 (germline): LNHDA, SQIVND (reference sequence). CDR3 in DNA: TGTGCCAGCGGGACAGATACGCAGTATTTT. Translated: CASGTDTQYF. Full variable domain (rest looked up from reference TRBV19 and TRBJ2-3): DGGITQSPKYLFRKEGQNVTLSCEQNLNHDAMYWYRQDPGQGLRLIYYSQIVNDFQKGDIAEGYSVSREKKESFPLTVTSAQKNPTAFYLCASGTDTQYFGPGTRLTVL.

In its sample, this clone was seen a few times. V usage is TRBV28 and J usage is TRBJ1-4; no clear D. Germline-derived CDR1 and CDR2 are MDHEN and SYDVKM. Trimming cost V 4 bases and J 3 bases, with 15 bases left between them. The CDR3 covers 16 residues. The CDR3 DNA is TGTGCCAGCAGTTCCCTAGACGGGGTAGCTAATGAAAAACTGTTTTTT. Protein sequence: CASSSLDGVANEKLFF.

This clone was found once. The J gene is TRBJ2-5, the V gene TRBV6-5; TRBD2 aligns across 9 bases. V shed 6 bases and J 0 bases; nucleotides not matched to a gene: 5. The CDR3 spans 15 residues. The germline V gene has CDR1 MNHEY and CDR2 SVGAGI. CDR3: CASRRTSAYQETQYF. The CDR3 region has the DNA TGTGCCAGCAGGCGGACTAGCGCGTACCAAGAGACCCAGTACTTC.

The chain combines TRBV4-1 with TRBJ1-2, with 10 bases lining up with TRBD1. With 4 bases clipped from V and 8 bases from J, the junction kept 4 bases outside the gene matches. The germline gives CDR1 MGHRA, CDR2 YSYEKL. CDR3 length: 13 residues. CDR3 DNA sequence: TGCGCCAGCAGCCGGGGGACAGGGGAAGGCTACACCTTC. Its protein product is CASSRGTGEGYTF.

This sequence joins TRBV5-4 and TRBJ2-3, with a tentative D call TRBD1 (6 bases). The germline V and J ends were trimmed by 6 bases and 2 bases, with 16 bases remaining between them. This CDR3 region has 15 residues. Per the germline V gene, CDR1 is SGHNT and CDR2 is YYREEE (reference sequence). DNA for the CDR3: TGTGCCAGCAACCGAAACGGACAGAACACAGATACGCAGTATTTT. It specifies CASNRNGQNTDTQYF.

The V call is TRBV2, the J call TRBJ2-3, with D maybe TRBD2 (6 bases). Looked up from germline, CDR1 is SNHLY and CDR2 is FYNNEI. Trimming cost V 6 bases and J 2 bases, with 9 bases left between them. This CDR3 comprises 13 residues. The CDR3 DNA reads TGTGCCAGCAGACGGGACTTCACAGATACGCAGTATTTT. Protein sequence: CASRRDFTDTQYF.

The chain is built from TRBV27 and TRBJ2-7; D is perhaps TRBD2 (5 bases). Germline CDR1 reads MNHEY; CDR2 reads SMNVEV (reference sequence). The CDR3 spans 13 residues. V lost 5 bases and J 6 bases, leaving 14 bases between the germline ends. The CDR3 sequence: CASSTLANTEQYF. CDR3 coding DNA: TGTGCCAGCAGTACTTTAGCGAATACCGAGCAGTACTTC.

The rearrangement links TRBV11-2 to TRBJ2-7; TRBD2 agrees at 10 bases. The length of the CDR3 is 15 residues. Germline V gives CDR1 SGHAT, CDR2 FQNNGV. The V gene end was trimmed by 5 bases and the J gene end by 2 bases; junction bases not matched to a gene: 6. This CDR3 is CASSPTSGIPYEQYF. The CDR3 DNA sequence: TGTGCCAGCAGCCCCACTAGCGGGATTCCCTACGAGCAGTACTTC. Filled out from reference TRBV11-2 and TRBJ2-7, the complete variable domain reads EAGVAQSPRYKIIEKRQSVAFWCNPISGHATLYWYQQILGQGPKLLIQFQNNGVVDDSQLPKDRFSAERLKGVDSTLKIQPAKLEDSAVYLCASSPTSGIPYEQYFGPGTRLTVT.

This clone was counted once. The chain joins TRBV5-1 to TRBJ2-5, with TRBD2 matching over 7 bases. The CDR3 consists of 16 residues. Per the germline V gene, CDR1 is SGHRS and CDR2 is YFSETQ. Losses at the gene ends were 4 bases for V and 4 bases for J; bases not matched to a gene: 13. CDR3 amino acids: CASSLAGAETGETQYF. The CDR3 nucleotides are TGCGCCAGCAGCCTCGCGGGAGCGGAGACCGGAGAGACCCAGTACTTC.

This clone is a singleton in its sample. The chain combines TRBV19 with TRBJ1-1; the D is unclear. The CDR3 spans 10 residues. The V gene's germline CDR1 is LNHDA and CDR2 SQIVND (reference sequence). The V end was cut by 8 bases, the J end by 6 bases, with 7 bases between. The chain's CDR3 is CASGRAEAFF. The CDR3 DNA reads as TGTGCCAGTGGCCGTGCTGAAGCTTTCTTT.

This clone was counted between two and nine times. The V gene is TRBV11-3, the J gene TRBJ1-1; D might be TRBD1 (5 bases). Germline values: CDR1 SGHNT, CDR2 YENEEA. V lost 2 bases and J 0 bases, leaving 10 bases between the germline ends. The CDR3 has 15 residues. CDR3 region: CASSLSQGMNTEAFF. The CDR3, as DNA: TGTGCCAGCAGCTTATCCCAGGGCATGAACACTGAAGCTTTCTTT.

This clone was counted a few times. The J gene is TRBJ1-2, the V gene TRBV5-6; TRBD1 agrees at 10 bases. The germline gives CDR1 SGHDT, CDR2 YYEEEE. The CDR3 length is 13 residues. V lost 4 bases to trimming and J lost 8 bases; unmatched junction nucleotides: 5. In nucleotides, the CDR3 is TGTGCCAGCAGCAAAGACAGGGGGCTAGGCTACACCTTC. Protein sequence: CASSKDRGLGYTF.

The chain has TRBV9 and TRBJ2-7; tentatively, D is TRBD1 (5 bases). The V end lost 0 bases, the J end lost 7 bases, and 11 bases lay between the germline ends. CDR1 is SGDLS, CDR2 YYNGEE, per germline. This CDR3 comprises 13 residues. For the CDR3, the DNA is TGTGCCAGCAGCGTAGATCAGGGCCCAGAGCAGTACTTC. Protein product: CASSVDQGPEQYF.

The J gene is TRBJ1-3, the V gene TRBV30; D is unresolved. CDR1 GTSNPN and CDR2 SVGIG come from the germline V gene (reference sequence). The CDR3 extends over 11 amino acids. Trimming took off 3 bases at V and 4 bases at J, with 4 bases between the two ends. DNA for the CDR3: TGTGCCTGGAGACAGGGAAACACCATATATTTT. Its translation is CAWRQGNTIYF.

This clone was picked up many times. Other nucleotide sequences from this sample produce the same CDR3. This rearrangement joins TRBV6-1 to TRBJ2-7; D might be TRBD2 (5 bases). V shed 1 base and J shed 0 bases, with 10 bases lying between them. The CDR3 is made up of 15 amino acids. The germline gives CDR1 MNHNS, CDR2 SASEGT. As DNA, the CDR3 is TGTGCCAGCAGTGAAGGGACGGGGAGCTCCTACGAGCAGTACTTC. It codes for CASSEGTGSSYEQYF.

The gene calls are TRBV28 and TRBJ2-3; the match to TRBD2 covers 9 bases. The ends lost 3 bases at V and 4 bases at J; junction bases unmatched: 5. The CDR3 runs to 15 residues. CDR1 and CDR2 from the germline V gene are MDHEN and SYDVKM. The CDR3 loop is CASSFWAGGSDTQYF. The CDR3 coding sequence is TGTGCCAGCAGTTTCTGGGCGGGAGGGTCAGATACGCAGTATTTT.

This clone has more than one count but fewer than ten. The chain is built from TRBV4-1 and TRBJ1-5; a weak D match, TRBD1 (5 bases). Trimming removed 0 bases at V and 3 bases at J, with 9 bases between. Germline CDR1 MGHRA, CDR2 YSYEKL. The CDR3 consists of 15 residues. In nucleotides, the CDR3 is TGCGCCAGCAGCCAAGAGGGGGGATTCAATCAGCCCCAGCATTTT. Translated, it gives CASSQEGGFNQPQHF.

The CDR3 region is CASSHFETGGAGEKLFF. CDR3 sequence (DNA): TGTGCCAGCAGCCATTTCGAAACAGGGGGCGCGGGTGAAAAACTGTTTTTT. V gene TRBV14 combines with J gene TRBJ1-4, with 9 positions matching TRBD1. V trimming: 3 bases; J trimming: 7 bases; junction bases outside the gene matches: 12. The CDR3 has 17 residues. Germline-derived CDR1 and CDR2 are SGHDN and FVKESK. The variable domain in full, with the rest retrieved from reference TRBV14 and TRBJ1-4, is EAGVTQFPSHSVIEKGQTVTLRCDPISGHDNLYWYRRVMGKEIKFLLHFVKESKQDESGMPNNRFLAERTGGTYSTLKVQPAELEDSGVYFCASSHFETGGAGEKLFFGSGTQLSVL.

This chain joins TRBV9 and TRBJ2-7; 8 nucleotides line up with TRBD1. CDR3 length: 17 residues. V was clipped by 4 bases and J by 1 base; unmatched bases: 13. Per the germline V gene, CDR1 is SGDLS and CDR2 is YYNGEE. DNA of the CDR3: TGTGCCAGCAGCCACCCCCTAGCAGGGACAGGATCCTACGAGCAGTACTTC. The encoded protein is CASSHPLAGTGSYEQYF. The whole variable domain, filled in from reference TRBV9 and TRBJ2-7, reads DSGVTQTPKHLITATGQRVTLRCSPRSGDLSVYWYQQSLDQGLQFLIQYYNGEERAKGNILERFSAQQFPDLHSELNLSSLELGDSALYFCASSHPLAGTGSYEQYFGPGTRLTVT.

The rearrangement joins TRBV19 to TRBJ1-5; D is perhaps TRBD1 (6 bases). This CDR3 has 17 amino acids. Germline V gene data show CDR1 as LNHDA and CDR2 as SQIVND (reference sequence). V was trimmed by 3 bases and J by 0 bases, leaving 15 bases between them. The CDR3 region is CASSMWTDHYSNQPQHF. CDR3 nucleotide sequence: TGTGCCAGTAGTATGTGGACAGACCATTATAGCAATCAGCCCCAGCATTTT.

This sequence joins TRBV5-1 and TRBJ2-3; 8 positions match TRBD2. From germline, CDR1 is SGHRS and CDR2 YFSETQ. CDR3 length equals 16 residues. Trimming removed 3 bases from V and 2 bases from J; junction bases left unmatched: 8. CDR3 residues: CASSWLAGTYTDTQYF. Here the CDR3 DNA reads TGCGCCAGCAGCTGGTTAGCGGGAACTTACACAGATACGCAGTATTTT.

About this clone: This sample also contains other DNA sequences that code for the same CDR3. V gene TRBV28 combines with J gene TRBJ2-7; possible D gene TRBD2, 5 bases. Germline lookup yields CDR1 MDHEN and CDR2 SYDVKM. The CDR3 is 12 residues long. Trimming stripped 4 bases from V and 3 bases from J, with 7 bases between. The CDR3 spells CASSSAGYEQYF. The CDR3 bases are TGTGCCAGCAGTTCTGCGGGCTACGAGCAGTACTTC.

This clone has at least ten counts. The rearrangement joins TRBV19 to TRBJ1-3; possible D gene TRBD1, 6 bases. There are 15 residues in the CDR3. Germline V gene data show CDR1 as LNHDA and CDR2 as SQIVND (reference sequence). Trimming removed 7 bases at V and 0 bases at J, with 13 bases between. This CDR3 is CASTFDRSSGNTIYF. The DNA of the CDR3 is TGTGCCAGTACCTTTGACAGGAGCTCTGGAAACACCATATATTTT.